These 17 T cell receptor beta chains were sequenced from one sample in a study of cytomegalovirus exposure and HLA in healthy donors. The PCR employed 60 Vbeta primers together with 13 Jbeta primers. This table comes from immunoSEQ multiplex PCR, and its TCRdb copy is limited to in-frame clones, with some not included. The repertoire holds 150,000 to 200,000 clones, with 80% to 85% as singletons. Sequencing was carried out using PBMCs. The receptors stem from a middle-aged man in good health and CMV-seronegative.

The V and J genes are TRBV4-2 and TRBJ2-5; 11 nucleotides align to TRBD1. CDR1 is LGHNA and CDR2 is YNFKEQ in the germline V gene. J was trimmed by 5 bases and V by 0 bases; bases with no gene match: 5. The CDR3 loop spans 16 amino acids. CDR3 in DNA: TGTGCCAGCAGCCAAGACGGACAGGGGGCAAGGGAGACCCAGTACTTC. It specifies CASSQDGQGARETQYF.

The gene calls are TRBV5-1 and TRBJ2-1; TRBD2 is a possible D gene (6 bases). The germline V gene encodes CDR1 SGHRS and CDR2 YFSETQ. Trimming left V 5 bases short and J 8 bases short, with 17 bases between. The CDR3 consists of 14 residues. In DNA, the CDR3 is TGCGCCAGCAGTACACTAGCCGCATCTCATGAGCAGTTCTTC. Its protein is CASSTLAASHEQFF.

Only one count was recorded for this clone. V usage is TRBV5-1 and J usage is TRBJ2-1; D is perhaps TRBD2 (5 bases). Trimming took off 3 bases at V and 7 bases at J, with 11 bases between the two ends. CDR1 and CDR2 (germline): SGHRS, YFSETQ. This CDR3 region has 13 residues. The CDR3 is CASSSPTGNEQFF. DNA for the CDR3: TGCGCCAGCAGCTCACCAACGGGGAATGAGCAGTTCTTC. Full variable domain (rest looked up from reference TRBV5-1 and TRBJ2-1): KAGVTQTPRYLIKTRGQQVTLSCSPISGHRSVSWYQQTPGQGLQFLFEYFSETQRNKGNFPGRFSGRQFSNSRSEMNVSTLELGDSALYLCASSSPTGNEQFFGPGTRLTVL.

V usage is TRBV5-8 and J usage is TRBJ1-1, with D hard to call. This CDR3 has 13 residues. The germline V gene encodes CDR1 SGHTS and CDR2 YDEGEE. V lost 2 bases and J 5 bases, leaving 10 bases between the germline ends. The CDR3 protein is CASSLNSGTEAFF. CDR3 sequence (DNA): TGTGCCAGCAGCTTAAACTCGGGAACTGAAGCTTTCTTT.

There are a few counts of this clone. This chain uses TRBV28 with TRBJ1-1; the match to TRBD1 covers 12 bases. This CDR3 region has 14 residues. Germline lookup yields CDR1 MDHEN and CDR2 SYDVKM. J lost 12 bases, V lost 4 bases, and 9 bases had no gene match. In DNA, the CDR3 is TGTGCCAGCAGTTCATCCGGGACAGGGGGCTTGACTTTCTTT. It is translated as CASSSSGTGGLTFF.

The chain uses TRBV7-2 and TRBJ2-5, with TRBD2 matching over 10 bases. TRBJ2-7 matches the DNA end more closely, so the J call is doubtful. The V gene's germline CDR1 is SGHTA and CDR2 FQGNSA. The length of the CDR3 is 16 residues. CDR3 sequence reads: CASSSPSGRKHYEQYF. In nucleotides, the CDR3 is TGTGCCAGCAGCTCCCCTAGCGGGAGAAAACACTACGAGCAGTACTTC.

V usage is TRBV6-6 and J usage is TRBJ2-1, with 10 bases aligning to TRBD1. There are 15 residues in the CDR3. V lost 6 bases to trimming and J lost 6 bases; unmatched junction nucleotides: 8. Germline V gene data show CDR1 as MNHNY and CDR2 as SVGAGI (reference sequence). CDR3 nucleotides: TGTGCCAGCAGCCCGCGGGACAGGGGAGGCAATGAGCAGTTCTTC. The encoded protein is CASSPRDRGGNEQFF.

V gene TRBV5-1 combines with J gene TRBJ2-2, with TRBD2 identical over 9 bases. J was trimmed by 4 bases and V by 3 bases; bases with no gene match: 7. This CDR3 contains 16 residues. Germline CDR1 and CDR2: SGHRS and YFSETQ. As DNA, the CDR3 is TGCGCCAGCAGCTCTAGTAGCGGGGGCCCCACCGGGGAGCTGTTTTTT. The encoded protein is CASSSSSGGPTGELFF.

V usage is TRBV18 and J usage is TRBJ2-7; D is uncertain. This CDR3 region has 13 residues. Deletions cut 3 bases from V and 3 bases from J, with 9 bases between. The germline CDR1 and CDR2 sequences are KGHSH and LQKENI. The chain's CDR3 is CASSPLSGYEQYF. In DNA form, the CDR3 reads TGTGCCAGCTCACCCCTATCGGGCTACGAGCAGTACTTC.

The J gene is TRBJ2-5, the V gene TRBV7-2, with unresolved D. This CDR3 comprises 13 residues. V shed 3 bases and J shed 2 bases, with 7 bases lying between them. Germline lookup yields CDR1 SGHTA and CDR2 FQGNSA. The CDR3 spells CASSFWQQETQYF. DNA for the CDR3: TGTGCCAGCAGCTTTTGGCAGCAAGAGACCCAGTACTTC.

V gene TRBV5-6 combines with J gene TRBJ2-7; 9 positions agree with TRBD1. V lost 0 bases, J lost 5 bases, and 9 bases stayed unmatched. The germline V gene has CDR1 SGHDT and CDR2 YYEEEE. The CDR3 covers 16 residues. CDR3 residues: CASSLVPTGGWNEQYF. DNA of the CDR3: TGTGCCAGCAGCTTGGTTCCGACAGGGGGGTGGAACGAGCAGTACTTC.

DNA of the CDR3: TGTGCCAGCAGCTTAAGCAGGGGGGTAGTTTACAATGAGCAGTTCTTC. Encoded protein: CASSLSRGVVYNEQFF. V usage is TRBV7-9 and J usage is TRBJ2-1; a possible D gene is TRBD1 (7 bases). The germline V gene encodes CDR1 SEHNR and CDR2 FQNEAQ (reference sequence). V lost 2 bases and J 4 bases, leaving 15 bases between the germline ends. The CDR3 loop spans 16 amino acids. Based on the CDR3 plus reference TRBV7-9 and TRBJ2-1, the full variable domain is DTGVSQNPRHKITKRGQNVTFRCDPISEHNRLYWYRQTLGQGPEFLTYFQNEAQLEKSRLLSDRFSAERPKGSFSTLEIQRTEQGDSAMYLCASSLSRGVVYNEQFFGPGTRLTVL.

This clone was found once. The chain joins TRBV4-3 to TRBJ2-3; maybe TRBD1 (6 bases). The germline gives CDR1 LGHNA, CDR2 YSLEER. Trimming pared 4 bases from V and 0 bases from J, leaving 14 bases between. The CDR3 has 16 amino acids. CDR3 in DNA: TGCGCCAGCAGCCCCTCTGCTAGGGGGAGCACAGATACGCAGTATTTT. Translated: CASSPSARGSTDTQYF.

The chain joins TRBV7-2 to TRBJ2-2; D ambiguous. Trimming shortened V by 1 base and J by 6 bases, and 15 bases separated the two germline ends. This CDR3 has 16 residues. CDR1 and CDR2 from the germline V gene are SGHTA and FQGNSA. CDR3 DNA sequence: TGTGCCAGCAGCTTAGTAGGCCCTAGTACGGCCGGGGAGCTGTTTTTT. Protein product: CASSLVGPSTAGELFF.

The V and J genes are TRBV5-5 and TRBJ1-5; tentatively, D is TRBD1 (6 bases). The CDR3 sequence is 14 residues long. Looked up from germline, CDR1 is SGHKS and CDR2 is YYEKEE (reference sequence). V dropped 3 bases and J dropped 8 bases, with 15 bases sitting between them. The CDR3 DNA reads as TGTGCCAGCAGCTATCAGGGGCCGGTGGAGCCCCAGCATTTT. Protein: CASSYQGPVEPQHF.

The chain recombines TRBV6-5 with TRBJ1-2; TRBD1 agrees at 8 bases. From germline, CDR1 is MNHEY and CDR2 SVGAGI. CDR3 length equals 13 residues. V shed 6 bases and J 2 bases; nucleotides not matched to a gene: 2. CDR3 sequence reads: CASRGQVNYGYTF. CDR3 nucleotides: TGTGCCAGCAGGGGACAGGTGAACTATGGCTACACCTTC.

The V gene is TRBV18, the J gene TRBJ1-1; a weak D match, TRBD1 (5 bases). The CDR3 totals 13 residues. CDR1 and CDR2 from the germline V gene are KGHSH and LQKENI. V lost 2 bases, J lost 7 bases, and 11 bases lay in between. In nucleotides, the CDR3 is TGTGCCAGCTCACCATATTCAGGGAATGAAGCTTTCTTT. It yields the protein CASSPYSGNEAFF.